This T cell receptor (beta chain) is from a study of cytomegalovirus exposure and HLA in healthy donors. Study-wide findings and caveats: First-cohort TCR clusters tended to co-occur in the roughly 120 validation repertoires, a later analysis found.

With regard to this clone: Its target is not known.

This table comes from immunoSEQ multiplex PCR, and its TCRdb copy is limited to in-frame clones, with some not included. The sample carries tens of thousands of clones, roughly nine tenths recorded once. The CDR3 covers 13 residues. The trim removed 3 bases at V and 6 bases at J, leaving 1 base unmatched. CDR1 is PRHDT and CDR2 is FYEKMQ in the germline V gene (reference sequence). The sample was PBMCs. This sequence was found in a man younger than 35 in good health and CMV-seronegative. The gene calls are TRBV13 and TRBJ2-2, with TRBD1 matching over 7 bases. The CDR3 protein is CASSFRGPGELFF. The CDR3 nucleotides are TGTGCCAGCAGCTTTAGGGGGCCCGGGGAGCTGTTTTTT.